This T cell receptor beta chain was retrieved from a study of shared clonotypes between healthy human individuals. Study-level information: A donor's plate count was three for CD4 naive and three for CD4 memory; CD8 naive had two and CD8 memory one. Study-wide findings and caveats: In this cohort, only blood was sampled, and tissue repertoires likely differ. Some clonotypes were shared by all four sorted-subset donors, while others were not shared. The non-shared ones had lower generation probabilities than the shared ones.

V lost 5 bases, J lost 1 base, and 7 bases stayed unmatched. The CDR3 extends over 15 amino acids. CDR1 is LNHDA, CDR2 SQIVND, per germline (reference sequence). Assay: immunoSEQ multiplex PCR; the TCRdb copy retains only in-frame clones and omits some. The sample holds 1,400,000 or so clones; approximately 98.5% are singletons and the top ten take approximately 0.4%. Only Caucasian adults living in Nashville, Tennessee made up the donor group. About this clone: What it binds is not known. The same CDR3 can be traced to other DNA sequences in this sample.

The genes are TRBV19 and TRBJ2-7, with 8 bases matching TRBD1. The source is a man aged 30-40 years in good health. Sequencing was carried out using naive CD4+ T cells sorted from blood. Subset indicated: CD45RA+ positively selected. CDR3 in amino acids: CASSLGQGVSYEQYF. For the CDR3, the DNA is TGTGCCAGTAGTCTCGGACAGGGTGTTTCCTACGAGCAGTACTTC.